This TCR beta chain was sequenced during a study of tumor-infiltrating lymphocytes in oesophageal squamous cell carcinoma (dated by TCRdb to the mid-2010s). Details on this clonotype: Its antigen is still unknown. Per-nucleotide qualities are absent, and no much larger clonotype sits a single base away.

The protocol used for the library was PCR. Sequencer: Illumina HiSeq 2000. Through fastp at Q25 and MiXCR, TCRdb rebuilt clones from the public reads, retaining in-frame beta chains. For every CDR3 protein sequence, its rows merge into one entry that carries the most common genes and DNA. The sample contains 9,000 to 13,000 distinct CDR3 sequences, approximately 60% of them found a single time. Approximately 25% of the sample is taken by the ten largest. There are 15 amino acids in the CDR3, from cysteine to phenylalanine inclusive. Only the CDR3 DNA is retained, 45 bases long and in frame from the first base. The CDR1 and CDR2 encoded by the germline V gene are SGHAT and FQNNGV.

The sequenced material came from esophageal tumor tissue. This chain joins TRBV11-2 to TRBJ2-6; the central 7 bases match TRBD2. The end of the DNA fits TRBJ2-7 better, so the J call may be wrong. The clonotype was recovered from a male donor with esophageal squamous cell carcinoma. CDR3 sequence: CASSFFERGNYEQYF. The sequence in DNA is TGTGCCAGCAGCTTTTTTGAGCGGGGCAACTACGAGCAGTACTTC.